This T cell receptor (beta chain) was sequenced for a study of beta chain features in type 1 diabetes. Overall study findings and caveats: The naive, central memory and Treg TCRB repertoires looked more alike in patients than they did in healthy donors. Moderately but significantly shorter TCRB CDR3s were found in Type 1 diabetes patients in all four CD4+ subsets.

This clone appeared a few times. The antigen is undetermined. Each of the CD4+ naive, central memory, regulatory and stem cell-like memory populations was sorted via CD45RO/CCR7/CD25/CD127/CD95/CD27. Since all of the isolated RNA was reverse transcribed, expressed TCRB transcripts were what got sequenced. Assay: immunoSEQ multiplex PCR; the TCRdb copy retains only in-frame clones and omits some. The repertoire holds 500,000 to 650,000 clones, with roughly 12% as singletons. This TCR came from a man aged 25 to 45 with type 1 diabetes. The sequenced material came from naive CD4+ T cells from blood.

In DNA, the CDR3 is TGCAGCGTCGCTCGGGTTGGTAGCTATGGCTACACCTTC. Amino acid sequence: CSVARVGSYGYTF. The gene calls are TRBV29-1 and TRBJ1-2; D is ambiguous. Deletions cut 6 bases from V and 4 bases from J, with 15 bases between. In germline, CDR1 is SQVTM, CDR2 ANQGSEA. The length of the CDR3 is 13 residues.